This TCR beta chain is from a study of shared clonotypes between healthy human individuals (dated by TCRdb to 2018 to 2021). Regarding the complete study: The cohort included a few men and a couple of women between 18 and 49 years of age. For each donor, three plates each were used for CD4 naive and CD4 memory, two plates were used for CD8 naive, and one plate was used for CD8 memory. Blood TCR repertoires of about 5 healthy adults were deeply sequenced to estimate repertoire size and the extent of clonotype sharing between individuals. Different laboratories and diverse techniques were used to prepare libraries and sequence TCR repertoires, to increase sequencing depth and limit assay-specific biases. Between about 0.94 and 8.9 billion PBMCs per donor were obtained by leukapheresis.

The donors were healthy, HIV-negative adults who had no recently reported acute infections or vaccinations. Only Caucasian adults living in Nashville, Tennessee, USA were represented among the donors. Magnetic negative selection was used to enrich CD4+ T cells, after which naive cells were positively selected on CD45RA and the negative fraction became the memory subset. Blood was collected by leukapheresis, and PBMCs were isolated by Ficoll-Histopaque density gradient centrifugation and then cryopreserved in liquid nitrogen vapor phase. Analytical flow cytometry was used to check the purity and quantity of each magnetically sorted T cell population. Each sorted fraction had its genomic DNA isolated and then quantified by UV absorbance on a Nanodrop 2000c. Broad study findings and their caveats: Higher generation probabilities were observed for clonotypes shared by all four sorted-subset donors than for non-shared clonotypes. Sampling was restricted to blood, and TCR repertoires in tissues likely differ from the TCR repertoires found in blood. Because the study included a small number of donors, the genetic and exposure-history diversity represented was limited. Pairwise subsampling indicated that sequencing depth was expected to affect the degree of clonotype sharing among donors. Incomplete sequencing was indicated by rarefaction of sorted-subset datasets, despite the large sequencing depth. Larger estimated clonotype richness was generally found for naive subsets than for memory subsets. Across a handful of donors, about 4.5% of naive CD4, roughly 3.4% of naive CD8, about 2% of memory CD4, and 0.4% of memory CD8 clonotypes were shared.

Using the deep immunoSEQ assay, TCR CDR3 regions were amplified from genomic DNA by multiplex PCR. Genomic DNA extracted from each cell subset was distributed evenly over all wells of several immunoSEQ 96-well plates, and each plate served as one replicate. For sorted subsets, around 200 ng genomic DNA, equal to 30,000 to 35,000 T cell genomes, was loaded into each replicate PCR. The purified libraries were quantified using a Qubit 3.0 fluorometer, sized with a Bioanalyzer 2100, and then quantified again using the KAPA Library Quantification kit. Every immunoSEQ 96-well plate was sequenced on a dedicated single-read 150-cycle Illumina NextSeq 550 flow cell. Turning to the authors' computational methods: The immunoSEQ output contained only junctional sequences without quality scores, so filtering could not match that applied to full-length reads. To assign V/J genes and CDR3, sequences were annotated against IMGT germline references using PyIR, a Python wrapper for IgBLAST v1.9. Reads with weak V/J assignments (E-value above 1e-6), missing CDR3, stop codons, out-of-frame junctions, or ambiguous translated residues were removed. A V3J clonotype was defined by an identical inferred V gene, J gene, and CDR3 amino acid sequence. The percentage overlap between two repertoires was calculated by dividing the number of shared unique clonotypes by the size of the smaller repertoire. Three approaches were used to assess repertoire richness: RTK rarefaction, the Chao1 estimator, and Recon v2.1 estimates of unobserved clonotypes. OLGA was used to compute generation probabilities for all TCRbeta clonotypes that the gDNA method yielded from a handful of donors. TCRdb carries this immuneACCESS record with in-frame sequences only. Its versions omit some clonotypes, under half of them owing to an unresolved V gene in the studies checked, with the rest unexplained. That table furnishes V, J and clone size, whereas the DNA furnished D and trimming. In all, the sample holds about 2.4 million clones, and roughly 92% of those were seen once. The ten largest clones represent around 0.15% of the sample.

CDR1 and CDR2, per the germline V gene, are SGHNT and YENEEA. The V end gives up 1 base and the J end 9 bases, leaving 5 bases in the junction not matched to a gene. The CDR3 spans 16 residues, from the cysteine through the phenylalanine. The DNA shown is the 48-base CDR3, in frame from base 1. For this clone: This clone's antigen is unknown. No base quality values were provided; no much bigger clone lies one nucleotide off.

The sequence derives from a man aged 18 to 29 in good health. The rearranged segments are TRBV11-3 and TRBJ2-1; 14 of the junction bases match TRBD2. Material for sequencing was naive CD4+ T cells sorted from blood. The sample's cell subset or site, from its label and the paper: CD45RA+ positively selected. The base sequence is TGTGCCAGCAGCTTAGGGGGACTAGCGGGAGTAGGTGAGCAGTTCTTC. The translation is CASSLGGLAGVGEQFF.